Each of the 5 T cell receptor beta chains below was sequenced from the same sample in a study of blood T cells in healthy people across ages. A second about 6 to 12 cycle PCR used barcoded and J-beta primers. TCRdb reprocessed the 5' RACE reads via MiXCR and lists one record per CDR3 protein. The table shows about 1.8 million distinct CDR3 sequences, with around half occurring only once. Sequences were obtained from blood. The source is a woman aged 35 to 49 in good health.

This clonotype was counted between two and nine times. The CDR3 DNA follows: TGTGCCAGCAGGCTCTTCCACGAGCAGTACTTC. The encoded protein is CASRLFHEQYF. The J gene is TRBJ2-7, the V gene TRBV6-5, with D unresolved. CDR3 size: 11 residues. Germline assignment: CDR1 MNHEY and CDR2 SVGAGI. Trimming shortened V by 6 bases and J by 5 bases, and 8 bases separated the two germline ends.

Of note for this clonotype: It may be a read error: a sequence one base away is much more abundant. The CDR3 here is CSARVEETQYF. DNA of the CDR3: TGCAGTGCTAGAGTCGAAGAGACCCAGTACTTC. The chain combines TRBV20-1 with TRBJ2-5; D gene uncertain. V dropped 1 base and J dropped 3 bases, with 3 bases sitting between them. Per the germline V gene, CDR1 is DFQATT and CDR2 is SNEGSKA (reference sequence). The CDR3 length is 11 residues.

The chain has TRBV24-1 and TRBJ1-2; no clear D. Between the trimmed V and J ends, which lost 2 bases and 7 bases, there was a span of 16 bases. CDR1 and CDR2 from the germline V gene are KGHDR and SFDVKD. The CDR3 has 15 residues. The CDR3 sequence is CATSDSSLQEGGYTF. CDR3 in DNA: TGTGCCACCAGTGATTCGTCTCTTCAGGAAGGTGGCTACACCTTC.

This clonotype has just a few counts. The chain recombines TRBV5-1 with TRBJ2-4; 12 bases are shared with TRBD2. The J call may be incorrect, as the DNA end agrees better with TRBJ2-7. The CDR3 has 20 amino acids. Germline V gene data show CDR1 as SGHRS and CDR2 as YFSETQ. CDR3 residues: CASSSPSPSTSGGPRYEQYF. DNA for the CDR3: TGCGCCAGCAGCTCCCCGAGTCCTAGTACTAGCGGGGGGCCTCGATACGAGCAGTACTTC.

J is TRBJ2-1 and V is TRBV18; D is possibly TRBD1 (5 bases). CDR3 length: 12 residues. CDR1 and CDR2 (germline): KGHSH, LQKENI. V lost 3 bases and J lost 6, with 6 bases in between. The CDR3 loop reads CASSPRVNEQFF. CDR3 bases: TGTGCCAGCTCACCCAGGGTCAATGAGCAGTTCTTC.